The rows below give T cell receptor beta chains drawn from one sample of a study of cytomegalovirus exposure and HLA in healthy donors. The assay was immunoSEQ multiplex PCR, and TCRdb's table has in-frame clones only and misses some. The profile covers 70,000 to 75,000 clones, with roughly 94% appearing a single time and 3.2% taken by the ten largest. Material: PBMCs. The receptors were gathered from a woman younger than 35 in good health and CMV-seropositive. Both conserved end residues are part of each CDR3. Each record gives: J gene, D gene, V gene, clone size, CDR3 protein, CDR3 DNA. The D gene is left open where the match is weak. Clone size is not always given. Where it is, it says once, few, many or a class for expanded clones.

J gene: TRBJ1-3
D gene: .
V gene: TRBV18
clone size: .
CDR3 protein: CASSPPGGTGNTIYF
CDR3 DNA: TGTGCCAGCTCACCACCGGGGGGGACTGGAAACACCATATATTTT

J gene: TRBJ2-3
D gene: TRBD2
V gene: TRBV7-2
clone size: .
CDR3 protein: CASSLLAGGRGDTQYF
CDR3 DNA: TGTGCCAGCAGCTTGCTGGCGGGAGGGCGGGGAGATACGCAGTATTTT

J gene: TRBJ1-1
D gene: .
V gene: TRBV6-5
clone size: .
CDR3 protein: CASSPSGGENTEAFF
CDR3 DNA: TGTGCCAGCAGCCCGTCTGGGGGGGAGAACACTGAAGCTTTCTTT

J gene: TRBJ2-1
D gene: .
V gene: TRBV18
clone size: .
CDR3 protein: CASSPPPREGYNEQFF
CDR3 DNA: TGTGCCAGCTCACCACCGCCGCGGGAAGGATACAATGAGCAGTTCTTC

J gene: TRBJ2-5
D gene: TRBD1
V gene: TRBV6-1
clone size: .
CDR3 protein: CASSETGWETQYF
CDR3 DNA: TGTGCCAGCAGTGAGACAGGGTGGGAGACCCAGTACTTC

J gene: TRBJ1-1
D gene: .
V gene: TRBV28
clone size: .
CDR3 protein: CASSPPPPLGGTEAFF
CDR3 DNA: TGTGCCAGCAGTCCGCCTCCCCCATTGGGGGGCACTGAAGCTTTCTTT

J gene: TRBJ2-5
D gene: .
V gene: TRBV9
clone size: .
CDR3 protein: CASSARTVGTQYF
CDR3 DNA: TGTGCCAGCAGCGCTCGGACTGTTGGGACCCAGTACTTC

J gene: TRBJ2-7
D gene: TRBD1
V gene: TRBV4-1
clone size: .
CDR3 protein: CASSQDRQGAYEQYF
CDR3 DNA: TGCGCCAGCAGCCAAGATAGACAGGGGGCCTACGAGCAGTACTTC

J gene: TRBJ1-2
D gene: .
V gene: TRBV5-1
clone size: .
CDR3 protein: CASSLGQNTDYGYTF
CDR3 DNA: TGCGCCAGCAGCTTGGGACAGAACACCGATTATGGCTACACCTTC

J gene: TRBJ1-5
D gene: .
V gene: TRBV28
clone size: .
CDR3 protein: CASLREGGRNQPQHF
CDR3 DNA: TGTGCCAGCCTCAGGGAGGGGGGGCGCAATCAGCCCCAGCATTTT

J gene: TRBJ2-6
D gene: TRBD2
V gene: TRBV4-3
clone size: .
CDR3 protein: CASSQDPLAGAGANVLTF
CDR3 DNA: TGCGCCAGCAGCCAAGACCCCCTAGCGGGAGCTGGGGCCAACGTCCTGACTTTC

J gene: TRBJ1-2
D gene: .
V gene: TRBV6-5
clone size: .
CDR3 protein: CASRRGLNYGYTF
CDR3 DNA: TGTGCCAGCAGACGAGGTCTAAACTATGGCTACACCTTC

J gene: TRBJ1-4
D gene: .
V gene: TRBV27
clone size: .
CDR3 protein: CASSPTPYPLSEKLFF
CDR3 DNA: TGTGCCAGCAGTCCGACCCCTTACCCACTAAGTGAAAAACTGTTTTTT

J gene: TRBJ2-3
D gene: TRBD2
V gene: TRBV19
clone size: .
CDR3 protein: CASSNRRGVDTQYF
CDR3 DNA: TGTGCCAGTAGTAATCGGCGGGGGGTAGATACGCAGTATTTT

J gene: TRBJ1-6
D gene: TRBD1
V gene: TRBV27
clone size: .
CDR3 protein: CASRPLTGGSPLHF
CDR3 DNA: TGTGCCAGCAGACCTTTGACAGGGGGTTCACCCCTCCACTTT

J gene: TRBJ2-3
D gene: TRBD2
V gene: TRBV7-7
clone size: once
CDR3 protein: CASSFGAGGADTQYF
CDR3 DNA: TGTGCTAGCAGCTTCGGAGCGGGAGGGGCAGATACGCAGTATTTT

J gene: TRBJ1-4
D gene: TRBD1
V gene: TRBV7-9
clone size: .
CDR3 protein: CASSPGQRLEKLFF
CDR3 DNA: TGTGCCAGCAGCCCGGGACAGCGCTTGGAAAAACTGTTTTTT

J gene: TRBJ2-5
D gene: .
V gene: TRBV16
clone size: .
CDR3 protein: CASSRGESQETQYF
CDR3 DNA: TGTGCCAGCAGCCGGGGGGAAAGCCAAGAGACCCAGTACTTC

J gene: TRBJ1-3
D gene: .
V gene: TRBV6-1
clone size: .
CDR3 protein: CASTSDLVYGNTIYF
CDR3 DNA: TGTGCCAGCACCTCGGACTTGGTTTATGGAAACACCATATATTTT

J gene: TRBJ2-1
D gene: .
V gene: TRBV5-6
clone size: .
CDR3 protein: CASTQGGYNEQFF
CDR3 DNA: TGTGCCAGCACCCAAGGGGGATACAATGAGCAGTTCTTC

J gene: TRBJ1-1
D gene: .
V gene: TRBV28
clone size: .
CDR3 protein: CASSKMGRENTEAFF
CDR3 DNA: TGTGCCAGCAGCAAAATGGGGAGGGAGAACACTGAAGCTTTCTTT

J gene: TRBJ2-7
D gene: .
V gene: TRBV23-1
clone size: .
CDR3 protein: CASSQSDGVCSYEQYF
CDR3 DNA: TGCGCCAGCAGTCAATCAGACGGGGTTTGCTCCTACGAGCAGTACTTC

J gene: TRBJ2-7
D gene: TRBD2
V gene: TRBV11-1
clone size: .
CDR3 protein: CASSHIETSGSYEQYF
CDR3 DNA: TGTGCCAGCAGCCATATAGAGACTAGCGGCTCCTACGAGCAGTACTTC

J gene: TRBJ1-2
D gene: .
V gene: TRBV5-6
clone size: .
CDR3 protein: CASSLRQVKVGYTF
CDR3 DNA: TGTGCCAGCAGCCTCAGACAGGTTAAGGTTGGCTACACCTTC

J gene: TRBJ2-7
D gene: .
V gene: TRBV6-1
clone size: .
CDR3 protein: CASSSTTSVRYEQYF
CDR3 DNA: TGTGCCAGCAGTTCCACAACTAGTGTAAGATACGAGCAGTACTTC

J gene: TRBJ1-5
D gene: .
V gene: TRBV10-3
clone size: .
CDR3 protein: CAISELYQVAGDQPQHF
CDR3 DNA: TGTGCCATCAGTGAGTTGTATCAGGTAGCGGGCGATCAGCCCCAGCATTTT

J gene: TRBJ2-7
D gene: TRBD2
V gene: TRBV7-2
clone size: .
CDR3 protein: CASSLGRLAGGDKDEQYF
CDR3 DNA: TGTGCCAGCAGCTTAGGGCGGCTAGCGGGAGGGGATAAGGACGAGCAGTACTTC

J gene: TRBJ2-7
D gene: .
V gene: TRBV9
clone size: few
CDR3 protein: CASSVGSDSSSGEQYF
CDR3 DNA: TGTGCCAGCAGCGTAGGATCGGACTCGTCATCGGGGGAGCAGTACTTC

J gene: TRBJ2-3
D gene: .
V gene: TRBV2
clone size: .
CDR3 protein: CASTEWGGAPDTQYF
CDR3 DNA: TGTGCCAGCACCGAGTGGGGGGGGGCGCCAGATACGCAGTATTTT

J gene: TRBJ2-2
D gene: .
V gene: TRBV2
clone size: .
CDR3 protein: CASSKPGTGELFF
CDR3 DNA: TGTGCCAGCAGCAAACCGGGAACCGGGGAGCTGTTTTTT

J gene: TRBJ2-1
D gene: .
V gene: TRBV2
clone size: .
CDR3 protein: CASSGKNPYLDEQFF
CDR3 DNA: TGTGCCAGCAGTGGTAAGAATCCCTACCTCGATGAGCAGTTCTTC

J gene: TRBJ2-1
D gene: .
V gene: TRBV18
clone size: .
CDR3 protein: CASSPEGDEQFF
CDR3 DNA: TGTGCCAGCTCACCGGAGGGCGATGAGCAGTTCTTC

J gene: TRBJ1-5
D gene: .
V gene: TRBV6-5
clone size: .
CDR3 protein: CASKRLRSNQPQHF
CDR3 DNA: TGTGCCAGCAAGAGGTTAAGGAGCAATCAGCCCCAGCATTTT

J gene: TRBJ2-7
D gene: TRBD2
V gene: TRBV19
clone size: .
CDR3 protein: CASSQPRASGPPYEQYF
CDR3 DNA: TGTGCCAGTAGCCAACCGAGGGCTAGCGGGCCCCCCTACGAGCAGTACTTC

J gene: TRBJ2-7
D gene: .
V gene: TRBV11-1
clone size: .
CDR3 protein: CASSLSGLEQYF
CDR3 DNA: TGTGCCAGCAGCTTATCGGGTCTCGAGCAGTACTTC

J gene: TRBJ2-3
D gene: .
V gene: TRBV7-9
clone size: .
CDR3 protein: CASSLSASTDTQYF
CDR3 DNA: TGTGCCAGCAGCTTGAGCGCCAGCACAGATACGCAGTATTTT

J gene: TRBJ2-7
D gene: .
V gene: TRBV7-9
clone size: .
CDR3 protein: CASSPVFSGPDSLEQYF
CDR3 DNA: TGTGCCAGCAGCCCCGTTTTTTCGGGTCCAGACTCTTTGGAGCAGTACTTC

J gene: TRBJ2-7
D gene: TRBD1
V gene: TRBV9
clone size: .
CDR3 protein: CASSAGQGAAEQYF
CDR3 DNA: TGTGCCAGCAGCGCCGGACAGGGGGCGGCCGAGCAGTACTTC

J gene: TRBJ1-2
D gene: .
V gene: TRBV9
clone size: .
CDR3 protein: CASSVEGANSNYGYTF
CDR3 DNA: TGTGCCAGCAGCGTAGAAGGGGCCAATTCCAATTATGGCTACACCTTC

J gene: TRBJ2-5
D gene: .
V gene: TRBV5-1
clone size: .
CDR3 protein: CASSLTQETQYF
CDR3 DNA: TGCGCCAGCAGCCTCACACAAGAGACCCAGTACTTC

J gene: TRBJ2-1
D gene: .
V gene: TRBV19
clone size: .
CDR3 protein: CASSATSYNEQFF
CDR3 DNA: TGTGCCAGTAGTGCCACTAGCTACAATGAGCAGTTCTTC

J gene: TRBJ1-6
D gene: .
V gene: TRBV28
clone size: .
CDR3 protein: CASSLGAQSPLHF
CDR3 DNA: TGTGCCAGCAGTTTGGGGGCCCAATCACCCCTCCACTTT

J gene: TRBJ1-4
D gene: .
V gene: TRBV4-3
clone size: .
CDR3 protein: CASSLQTGLNEKLFF
CDR3 DNA: TGCGCCAGCAGCCTCCAGACAGGCCTTAATGAAAAACTGTTTTTT

J gene: TRBJ2-7
D gene: TRBD1
V gene: TRBV10-3
clone size: .
CDR3 protein: CAISGDSYYEQYF
CDR3 DNA: TGTGCCATCAGTGGGGACAGCTACTACGAGCAGTACTTC

J gene: TRBJ2-7
D gene: TRBD2
V gene: TRBV19
clone size: .
CDR3 protein: CASSTPQGLAGANEQYF
CDR3 DNA: TGTGCCAGTAGTACCCCCCAGGGACTAGCGGGAGCCAACGAGCAGTACTTC

J gene: TRBJ1-1
D gene: .
V gene: TRBV15
clone size: .
CDR3 protein: CATSRDNGVNTEAFF
CDR3 DNA: TGTGCCACCAGCAGAGATAACGGAGTGAACACTGAAGCTTTCTTT

J gene: TRBJ1-1
D gene: .
V gene: TRBV19
clone size: .
CDR3 protein: CASGQSNMNTEAFF
CDR3 DNA: TGTGCCAGTGGACAGAGTAACATGAACACTGAAGCTTTCTTT

J gene: TRBJ2-1
D gene: TRBD2
V gene: TRBV7-9
clone size: .
CDR3 protein: CASIPGLAAYGAYNEQFF
CDR3 DNA: TGTGCCAGCATCCCGGGACTAGCGGCCTACGGAGCCTACAATGAGCAGTTCTTC

J gene: TRBJ1-6
D gene: .
V gene: TRBV6-5
clone size: .
CDR3 protein: CASSATQQGYSPLHF
CDR3 DNA: TGTGCCAGCAGTGCCACTCAACAGGGATATTCACCCCTCCACTTT

J gene: TRBJ2-2
D gene: TRBD1
V gene: TRBV6-5
clone size: .
CDR3 protein: CASSYSLGQRGGELFF
CDR3 DNA: TGTGCCAGCAGTTACTCGTTGGGACAGAGGGGCGGGGAGCTGTTTTTT

J gene: TRBJ1-6
D gene: .
V gene: TRBV4-3
clone size: .
CDR3 protein: CASSHRTDNSPLHF
CDR3 DNA: TGCGCCAGCAGCCACCGGACAGATAATTCACCCCTCCACTTT

J gene: TRBJ1-5
D gene: TRBD1
V gene: TRBV4-3
clone size: .
CDR3 protein: CASSQDRGTDQHF
CDR3 DNA: TGCGCCAGCAGCCAAGATCGGGGGACAGACCAGCATTTT

J gene: TRBJ2-1
D gene: TRBD2
V gene: TRBV6-1
clone size: .
CDR3 protein: CASSGTSTLNEQFF
CDR3 DNA: TGTGCCAGCAGCGGGACTAGCACACTCAATGAGCAGTTCTTC

J gene: TRBJ2-2
D gene: TRBD1
V gene: TRBV14
clone size: once
CDR3 protein: CASSQLTGVSGGELFF
CDR3 DNA: TGTGCCAGCAGCCAACTTACAGGGGTCTCTGGCGGGGAGCTGTTTTTT

J gene: TRBJ2-7
D gene: TRBD2
V gene: TRBV5-1
clone size: .
CDR3 protein: CASSLSLAGIYEQYF
CDR3 DNA: TGCGCCAGCAGCTTGTCGCTAGCGGGAATCTACGAGCAGTACTTC

J gene: TRBJ1-2
D gene: .
V gene: TRBV4-1
clone size: .
CDR3 protein: CASSQARRGSGYTF
CDR3 DNA: TGCGCCAGCAGCCAAGCGCGCAGGGGTAGTGGCTACACCTTC

J gene: TRBJ2-5
D gene: .
V gene: TRBV2
clone size: .
CDR3 protein: CASREEEYQETQYF
CDR3 DNA: TGTGCCAGCAGGGAGGAGGAGTACCAAGAGACCCAGTACTTC

J gene: TRBJ1-5
D gene: TRBD1
V gene: TRBV2
clone size: .
CDR3 protein: CASRRGQSSNQPQHF
CDR3 DNA: TGTGCCAGCAGGAGGGGACAGTCTAGCAATCAGCCCCAGCATTTT

J gene: TRBJ2-7
D gene: .
V gene: TRBV6-5
clone size: .
CDR3 protein: CASSYAPSMRSYEQYF
CDR3 DNA: TGTGCCAGCAGTTACGCCCCTTCGATGCGCTCCTACGAGCAGTACTTC